This entry concerns a single TCR beta chain. The sort gate was single viable CD3+CD4+CD8-CD45RO+ cells for memory CD4+ T cells. This sample stems from a study of memory CD4+ T cells and cytomegalovirus serostatus. The table came from immunoSEQ multiplex PCR; TCRdb's copy has only in-frame clones and leaves some out. The repertoire has approximately 56,000 clones, roughly 87% of them found once; the top ten carry less than 0.5%. This CDR3 is built from 13 residues. CDR1 is MDHEN and CDR2 is SYDVKM in the germline V gene. Trimming left V 8 bases short and J 3 bases short, with 14 bases between. The receptor comes from an adult in good health and CMV-seronegative. The material sequenced was memory CD4+ T cells from blood. The V call is TRBV28, the J call TRBJ2-7, with D possibly TRBD1 on 7 matching bases. CDR3: CASCGTVDYEQYF. CDR3 in DNA: TGTGCCAGCTGCGGGACAGTCGACTACGAGCAGTACTTC.